The entry below gives a single T cell receptor beta chain sequence along with its context. These data are taken from a study of cytomegalovirus exposure and HLA in healthy donors. Germline CDR1 and CDR2: SGHNT and YYREEE (reference sequence). The CDR3 is 16 amino acids. The V and J ends lost 4 bases and 3 bases, in that order; junction bases with no gene match: 5. PCR amplification relied on 60 Vbeta primers (plus 13 Jbeta primers). Sequencing was performed with immunoSEQ multiplex PCR; in TCRdb, only in-frame clones are kept and a portion is missing. Here the sample spans around 160,000 clones, about 83% being singletons.

Sequencing input: PBMCs. The rearrangement uses TRBV5-4 and TRBJ2-2; TRBD2 matches 11 bases. The receptor's source is a man aged 35-49 years in good health and CMV-seropositive. CDR3 DNA sequence: TGTGCCAGCAGCCCCGTAGCGGGAGGGTACACCGGGGAGCTGTTTTTT. The encoded protein is CASSPVAGGYTGELFF.